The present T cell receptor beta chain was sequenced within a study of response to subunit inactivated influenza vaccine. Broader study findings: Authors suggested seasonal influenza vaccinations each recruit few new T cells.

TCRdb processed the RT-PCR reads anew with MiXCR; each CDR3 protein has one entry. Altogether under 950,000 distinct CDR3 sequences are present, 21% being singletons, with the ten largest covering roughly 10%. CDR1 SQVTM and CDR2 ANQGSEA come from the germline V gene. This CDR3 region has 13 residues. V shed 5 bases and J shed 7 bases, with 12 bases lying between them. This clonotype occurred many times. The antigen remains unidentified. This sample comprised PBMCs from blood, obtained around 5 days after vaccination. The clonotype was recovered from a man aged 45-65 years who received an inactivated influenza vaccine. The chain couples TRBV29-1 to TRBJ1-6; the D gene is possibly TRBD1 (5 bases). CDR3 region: CSVCWGPNSPLHF. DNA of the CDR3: TGCAGCGTTTGTTGGGGACCCAATTCACCCCTCCACTTT.